This TCR beta chain was recovered during a study of CD8+CD57+ T cells in acquired aplastic anemia. Before being chosen for sequencing, patients had shown CD8+CD57+ cell expansion by flow cytometry. This clonotype was picked up a small number of times. The CDR3 totals 14 residues. Germline CDR1 DFQATT, CDR2 SNEGSKA (reference sequence). Trimming cost V 5 bases and J 1 base; bases outside gene matches: 8. Genomic DNA served as template for TCR beta VDJ and CDR3 profiling. Each CDR3 protein is one row after TCRdb ran MiXCR on the reads. The table shows fewer than 80,000 distinct CDR3 sequences, with under 80% occurring only once.

The clonotype originates from a human donor with aplastic anemia. The sequenced material came from sorted CD4+, CD8+, or CD8+CD57+ T cells (not recorded which) from PBMCs. The gene calls are TRBV20-1 and TRBJ2-7, with 7 bases lining up with TRBD1. CDR3 in DNA: TGCAGTGCTTGGCCCTCGGGACAGTCCTACGAGCAGTACTTC. This codes for CSAWPSGQSYEQYF.